The T cell receptor (delta chain) under discussion was sequenced for a study of gamma delta lymphoproliferative disorders and STAT genes (dated by TCRdb to 2017 to 2018). Turning to the overall study: The LymphoTrack Dx TCRG Assay was used to prepare gamma-chain libraries from at least 50 ng of genomic DNA. To confirm results, two gamma-chain samples and all delta-chain samples were sequenced twice. Within a larger immunophenotypic and STAT-mutation study, TCR gamma and delta CDR3 repertoires were profiled by deep sequencing in Tgammadelta lymphoproliferative disease patients and healthy controls. Since no corresponding Invivoscribe delta assay was available, delta-chain libraries were prepared following the standard operating procedure of the EuroClonality-NGS working group. The TCR-sequenced pilot group comprised some 10 Tgammadelta large granular lymphocyte leukemia patients and a couple of hepatosplenic T-cell lymphoma patients.

Both library methods used multiplex PCR with primers targeting conserved V and J regions of the TCR genes. After purification and pooling, the amplicons were sequenced on an Illumina MiSeq platform. The authors' pipeline ran thus. MiXCR performed V(D)J alignment, clonotype assembly and translation, and VDJtools was used for functionality assessment and CDR3 repertoire analyses. CDR3 was defined according to IMGT, and analyses were limited to productive sequences using functional genes, with ORF genes and pseudogenes excluded. A custom Python script searched for identical amino acid CDR3s of major clonotypes (frequency >=5%) across all patients and controls. A one-sided non-parametric Wilcoxon test was used to compare clonotype frequencies in patients versus controls. For TCRdb, the public reads were processed anew by CATT, and duplicate DNA sequences were folded into one row. In this record, the V and J calls reflect TCRdb's handling and not the investigators' own analysis. The sample table lists over a hundred delta-chain clones, roughly 17% of them with a count of one. In total, the top ten clones hold approximately 98% of the sample.

Based on the germline V gene, the CDR1 and CDR2 sequences are TSWWSYY and QGS. The CDR3 runs 23 amino acids, cysteine and phenylalanine included. CDR3 DNA is the only sequence kept; it has 69 bases, read in frame from the first base. After removal of 3 bases from V and 0 bases from J, the junction retains 26 bases not matched to a gene. The paper as a whole reports these results and caveats: Almost every major gamma and delta clonotype found in patients was public, meaning shared with at least one healthy donor, with just two gamma clonotypes being private to disease. According to the authors, NGS specificity may be reduced at low frequencies, so whether leukemic clones are public or private needs confirmation. T cells in controls likely covered a range of maturation stages, whereas leukemic cells were skewed toward terminal effectors, which could potentially limit comparisons between patients and controls. When whole repertoires were clustered, patient gamma repertoires were grouped separately from healthy controls, whereas no separation between groups was observed for delta repertoires. Vgamma9-JgammaP and Vdelta2-Ddelta3-Jdelta1 rearrangements dominated major clones in indolent patients but were absent in symptomatic patients, who used less common gene combinations.

About this clone: What this receptor recognizes is not known. No per-base quality is available; no much larger clone lies one base away.

TCR sequencing was performed on genomic DNA from peripheral blood mononuclear cells isolated from patients and controls. Of the sequenced patients, a few were male and about 6 were female, and the group's median age was about 65 years. Patients were enrolled at one hematology unit in Padova, Italy, and were reclassified as T-LGLL or HSTCL using the 2017 WHO criteria. All patient samples were collected while patients were either off therapy or before therapy. This clonotype originated in a human donor with hepatosplenic T-cell lymphoma. The receptor chain draws on TRDV1 and TRDJ1; TRDD3 aligns with 9 central bases. The sequenced material came from blood. The nucleotide sequence reads as follows: TGTGCTCTTGGGGACCCTCTTGTCTTCCTAGCCTGGGGGATCGGTTTGTACACCGATAAACTCATCTTT. Its protein reads: CALGDPLVFLAWGIGLYTDKLIF.